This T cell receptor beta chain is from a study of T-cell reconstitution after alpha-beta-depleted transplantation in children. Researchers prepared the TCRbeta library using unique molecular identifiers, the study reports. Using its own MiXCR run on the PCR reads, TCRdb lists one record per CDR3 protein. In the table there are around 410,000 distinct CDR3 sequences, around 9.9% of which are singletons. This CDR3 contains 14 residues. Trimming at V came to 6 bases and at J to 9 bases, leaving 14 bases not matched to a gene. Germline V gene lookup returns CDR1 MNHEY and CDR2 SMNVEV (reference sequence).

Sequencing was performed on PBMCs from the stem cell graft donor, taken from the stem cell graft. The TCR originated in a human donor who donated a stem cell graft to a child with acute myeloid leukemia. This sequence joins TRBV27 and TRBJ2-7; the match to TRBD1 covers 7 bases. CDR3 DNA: TGTGCCAGCAGGCCGACCGGGACAGCACCTGTGCAGTACGTC. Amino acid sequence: CASRPTGTAPVQYV.